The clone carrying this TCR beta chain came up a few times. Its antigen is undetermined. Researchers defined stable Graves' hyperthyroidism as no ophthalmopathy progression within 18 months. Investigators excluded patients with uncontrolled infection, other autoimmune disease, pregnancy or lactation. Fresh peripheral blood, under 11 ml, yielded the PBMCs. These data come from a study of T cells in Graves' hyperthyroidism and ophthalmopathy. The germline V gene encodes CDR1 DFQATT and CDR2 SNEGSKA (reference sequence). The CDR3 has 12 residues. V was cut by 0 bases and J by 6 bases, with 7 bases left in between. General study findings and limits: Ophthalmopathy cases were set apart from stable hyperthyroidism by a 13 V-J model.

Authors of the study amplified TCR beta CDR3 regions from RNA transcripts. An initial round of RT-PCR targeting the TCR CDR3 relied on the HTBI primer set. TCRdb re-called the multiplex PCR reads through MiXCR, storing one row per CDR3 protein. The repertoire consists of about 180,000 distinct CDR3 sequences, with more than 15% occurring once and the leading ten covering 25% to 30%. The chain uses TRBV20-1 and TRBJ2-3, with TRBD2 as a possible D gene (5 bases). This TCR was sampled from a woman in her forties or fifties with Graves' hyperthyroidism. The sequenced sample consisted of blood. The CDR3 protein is CSARDWEDTQYF. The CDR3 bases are TGCAGTGCTAGAGATTGGGAGGATACGCAGTATTTT.